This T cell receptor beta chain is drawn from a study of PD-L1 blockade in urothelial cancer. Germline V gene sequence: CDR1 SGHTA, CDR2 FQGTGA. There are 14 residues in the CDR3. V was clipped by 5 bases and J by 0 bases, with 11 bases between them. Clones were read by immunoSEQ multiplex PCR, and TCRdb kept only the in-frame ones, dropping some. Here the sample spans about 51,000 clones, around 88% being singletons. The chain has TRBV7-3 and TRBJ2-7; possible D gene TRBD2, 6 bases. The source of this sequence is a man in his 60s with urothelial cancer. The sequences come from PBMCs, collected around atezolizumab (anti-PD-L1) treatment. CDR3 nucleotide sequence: TGTGCCAGCAGCGGCGGGGTGAGCTCCTACGAGCAGTACTTC. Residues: CASSGGVSSYEQYF. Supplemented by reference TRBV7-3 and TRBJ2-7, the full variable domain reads GAGVSQTPSNKVTEKGKYVELRCDPISGHTALYWYRQSLGQGPEFLIYFQGTGAADDSGLPNDRFFAVRPEGSVSTLKIQRTERGDSAVYLCASSGGVSSYEQYFGPGTRLTVT.